This passage covers 20 T cell receptor beta chains from one sample sequenced in a study of blood T cells in healthy people across ages. PCR was performed a second time for roughly 7 to 12 cycles using a sample-barcoded 5' primer and a J-beta primer mix. Via MiXCR, TCRdb re-called the 5' RACE reads, giving one row per CDR3 protein. The sample records roughly 1 million distinct CDR3 sequences, roughly 24% being singletons. These data also featured in a second study, about T cells of mothers and their children.

Sequenced material: blood. The receptors stem from a girl aged 2 to 10 in good health.

Concerning this clonotype itself: At one end, the junction sequence differs from germline, possibly due to a read error. The chain has TRBV5-6 and TRBJ2-5; TRBD2 matches 11 bases. The germline gives CDR1 SGHDT, CDR2 YYEEEE. The CDR3 consists of 16 residues. Written as DNA, the CDR3 is TGTGCCGGCAGCTGGGCGGGACTAGCGGATCAAGAGACCCAGTACTTC. Translating gives CAGSWAGLADQETQYF.

V and J are TRBV13 and TRBJ2-1; TRBD2 matches at 9 bases. The CDR3 is made up of 16 amino acids. The V segment lost 0 bases and the J segment 7 bases; nucleotides outside the gene matches: 7. Germline V CDR1 and CDR2: PRHDT, FYEKMQ (reference sequence). CDR3 amino acids: CASSLGRLAAYNEQFF. The CDR3 DNA reads TGTGCCAGCAGCTTAGGCCGACTAGCGGCTTATAATGAGCAGTTCTTC.

The chain is built from TRBV18 and TRBJ2-5; 10 bases align to TRBD1. The DNA end lines up better with TRBJ2-7; the J call may be wrong. This CDR3 comprises 15 residues. Germline V gene sequence: CDR1 KGHSH, CDR2 LQKENI. CDR3 coding DNA: TGTGCCAGCTCCCCGTCCCGGGACAGGGGCAACGAGCAGTACTTC. Encoded protein: CASSPSRDRGNEQYF.

This clonotype was counted between two and nine times. The V gene is TRBV7-3, the J gene TRBJ2-1; 9 nucleotides match TRBD1. The assigned J gene may be wrong: the sequence end matches TRBJ2-5 better. CDR3 length equals 15 residues. Germline V CDR1 and CDR2: SGHTA, FQGTGA. CDR3 sequence (DNA): TGTGCCAGCAGCAAGGACAGGGGAGGCAAAGAGACCCAGTACTTC. Amino acid sequence: CASSKDRGGKETQYF.

This clonotype was seen only a few times. The chain carries TRBV11-2 and TRBJ2-3; weak D call: TRBD2 (5 bases). This CDR3 is built from 15 residues. The germline CDR1 and CDR2 sequences are SGHAT and FQNNGV. Trimming stripped 1 base from V and 4 bases from J, with 12 bases between. CDR3 in DNA: TGTGCCAGCAGCTTAGTGGGTAGCGCTGCAGATACGCAGTATTTT. It is translated as CASSLVGSAADTQYF.

This clonotype showed up just a few times. The V call is TRBV20-1, the J call TRBJ2-1; TRBD2 aligns across 14 bases. Germline CDR1 reads DFQATT; CDR2 reads SNEGSKA (reference sequence). With V trimmed by 4 bases and J by 6 bases, 5 bases remained unmatched. The CDR3 spans 15 residues. CDR3 loop: CSATTSGRGFNEQFF. DNA of the CDR3: TGCAGTGCTACGACTAGCGGGAGGGGCTTCAATGAGCAGTTCTTC.

In this sample, this clonotype turned up a few times. V usage is TRBV9 and J usage is TRBJ1-6, with D possibly being TRBD1 (6 bases). Germline values: CDR1 SGDLS, CDR2 YYNGEE. V lost 5 bases to trimming and J lost 10 bases, with 19 bases between them. There are 15 residues in the CDR3. In DNA, the CDR3 is TGTGCCAGCAGTCCTTCGGGGGCATTTAGCTCACCCCTCCACTTT. Translation gives CASSPSGAFSSPLHF.

V gene TRBV25-1 combines with J gene TRBJ2-2; a weak D match, TRBD2 (5 bases). V was trimmed by 7 bases and J by 5 bases, leaving 20 bases between them. From germline, CDR1 is MGHDK and CDR2 SYGVNS. This CDR3 comprises 16 residues. The CDR3 DNA reads TGTGCCAGCACCACTCAGGAACGGGGTGAAACCGGGGAGCTGTTTTTT. It specifies CASTTQERGETGELFF.

This clonotype was found a few times. The gene calls are TRBV12-3 or TRBV12-4 and TRBJ2-4; the match to TRBD2 covers 11 bases. The CDR3 consists of 20 residues. V lost 5 bases to trimming and J lost 1 base; unmatched junction nucleotides: 16. CDR3 sequence reads: CASSTWQTSGALGAKNIQYF. The DNA of the CDR3 is TGTGCCAGCAGTACTTGGCAGACTAGCGGGGCCCTGGGGGCCAAAAACATTCAGTACTTC.

This chain links TRBV20-1 with TRBJ2-2; D possibly uses TRBD1 or TRBD2 (6 bases each). The CDR3 runs 14 residues. Deletions cut 1 base from V and 3 bases from J, with 9 bases between. The germline gives CDR1 DFQATT, CDR2 SNEGSKA (reference sequence). CDR3 amino acids: CSARGGTYTGELFF. CDR3 DNA: TGCAGTGCTAGAGGCGGGACATACACCGGGGAGCTGTTTTTT.

The V and J genes are TRBV2 and TRBJ2-1, with 9 bases that match TRBD1. The CDR3 has 16 residues. Germline assignment: CDR1 SNHLY and CDR2 FYNNEI. The V segment lost 7 bases and the J segment 4 bases; nucleotides outside the gene matches: 11. CDR3: CASTDPDRGPYNEQFF. The CDR3 DNA reads as TGTGCCAGCACGGACCCGGACAGGGGACCTTACAATGAGCAGTTCTTC.

The V and J genes are TRBV5-6 and TRBJ2-7; D gene uncertain. CDR3 length: 14 amino acids. CDR1 SGHDT and CDR2 YYEEEE come from the germline V gene. Trimming shortened V by 2 bases and J by 5 bases, and 14 bases separated the two germline ends. The CDR3 DNA reads TGTGCCAGCAGCTTCCGGCGGAATTCCGACGAGCAGTACTTC. Translation gives CASSFRRNSDEQYF.

V usage is TRBV5-1 and J usage is TRBJ1-4; 7 bases line up with TRBD1. Germline loops: CDR1 SGHRS, CDR2 YFSETQ. The CDR3 length is 16 residues. V was pared by 0 bases and J by 8 bases, with 10 bases of the junction left unmatched. The CDR3: CASSLAEAGGLEKLFF. The CDR3 coding sequence is TGCGCCAGCAGCTTGGCCGAAGCAGGGGGTCTGGAAAAACTGTTTTTT.

This clonotype was observed a handful of times. The V and J genes are TRBV4-1 and TRBJ2-6; possible D gene TRBD1, 6 bases. Trimming stripped 5 bases from V and 3 bases from J, with 14 bases between. The CDR3 consists of 16 residues. The germline V gene has CDR1 MGHRA and CDR2 YSYEKL. As DNA, the CDR3 is TGCGCCAGCAGCTGGCCTGGGGGCGTTGGGGCCAACGTCCTGACTTTC. Amino acids: CASSWPGGVGANVLTF.

V usage is TRBV4-1 and J usage is TRBJ2-7; perhaps TRBD1 as D (5 bases). CDR3 length: 13 residues. Trimming removed 1 base at V and 7 bases at J, with 11 bases between. Germline V gene sequence: CDR1 MGHRA, CDR2 YSYEKL. The CDR3 loop reads CASSQVRDLEQYF. As DNA, the CDR3 is TGCGCCAGCAGCCAAGTCAGGGATCTAGAGCAGTACTTC.

The chain recombines TRBV19 with TRBJ2-7; TRBD2 aligns across 10 bases. Germline V gives CDR1 LNHDA, CDR2 SQIVND (reference sequence). The V gene end was trimmed by 5 bases and the J gene end by 0 bases; junction bases not matched to a gene: 13. CDR3 length: 18 residues. CDR3 region: CASSLLASGSSSSYEQYF. The CDR3 DNA follows: TGTGCCAGTAGTTTGCTGGCTAGCGGGAGTTCGAGCTCCTACGAGCAGTACTTC.

To note about this clonotype: One end of the junction varies from germline; a read error may be responsible. The chain couples TRBV3-1 to TRBJ1-1; the D gene is possibly TRBD1 (6 bases). CDR1 and CDR2 (germline): LGHDT, YNNKEL (reference sequence). The CDR3 extends over 16 amino acids. This CDR3 is CASSQGPRGLNTEALF. As DNA, the CDR3 is TGTGCCAGCAGCCAGGGCCCCAGGGGCCTAAACACTGAAGCTCTCTTT.

The table lists this clonotype with a few counts. This chain links TRBV28 with TRBJ1-2; D gene ambiguous. This CDR3 comprises 12 residues. Trimming pared 7 bases from V and 5 bases from J, leaving 11 bases between. Germline assignment: CDR1 MDHEN and CDR2 SYDVKM. CDR3 protein: CASIGVPYGYTF. DNA for the CDR3: TGTGCCAGCATCGGGGTTCCATATGGCTACACCTTC.

This clonotype occurred a few times. V gene TRBV27 combines with J gene TRBJ1-6, with TRBD1 as a possible D gene (6 bases). V gave up 6 bases and J gave up 0 bases, with 18 bases separating them. Germline values: CDR1 MNHEY, CDR2 SMNVEV (reference sequence). This CDR3 contains 18 residues. CDR3 loop: CASRRQAIGGSYNSPLHF. The CDR3 nucleotides are TGTGCCAGCAGGAGACAGGCTATAGGTGGCTCCTATAATTCACCCCTCCACTTT.

The CDR3 DNA sequence: TGTGCCAGCAGCCCACCATGGACTCCCTACTACGAGCAGTACTTC. Amino acids: CASSPPWTPYYEQYF. The rearrangement joins TRBV3-1 to TRBJ2-7; tentative D call: TRBD2 (5 bases). V was shortened by 4 bases and J by 3 bases, with 16 bases between the two germline ends. The CDR3 consists of 15 residues. From germline, CDR1 is LGHDT and CDR2 YNNKEL (reference sequence).